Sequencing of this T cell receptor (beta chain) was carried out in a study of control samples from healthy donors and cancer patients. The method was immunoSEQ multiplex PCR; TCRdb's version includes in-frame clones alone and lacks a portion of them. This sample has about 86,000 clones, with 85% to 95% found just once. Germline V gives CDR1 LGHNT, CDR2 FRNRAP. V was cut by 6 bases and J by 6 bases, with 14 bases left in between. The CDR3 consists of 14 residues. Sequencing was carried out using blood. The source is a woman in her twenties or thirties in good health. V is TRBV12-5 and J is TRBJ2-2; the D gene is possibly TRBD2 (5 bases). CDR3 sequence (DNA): TGTGCTAGTGGCCAGGCCTCGGGGTCCGGGGAGCTGTTTTTT. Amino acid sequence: CASGQASGSGELFF.